This TCR beta chain derives from a study of metastatic and nonmetastatic thyroid tumors. Study details: Repertoires from blood and tumor or nodule tissue of malignant and benign thyroid patients were compared.

CDR1 and CDR2 from the germline V gene are MNHEY and SMNVEV (reference sequence). This CDR3 has 15 residues. In the authors' methods: In papillary thyroid cancer, a distant-metastasis classifier was built using CDR3 differences across clinicopathological groups. TCRdb re-analyzed the PCR reads using MiXCR. The V and J calls shown here were made by TCRdb, not taken from the authors' results. The table records approximately 21,000 clones, around 30% of them present only once. This clone showed up just a few times. Relative to the germline gene, one junction end is altered; a read error may explain this. Thyroid surgery had not been preceded by any treatment in any patient.

Sequencing used tumor tissue. The rearrangement links TRBV27 to TRBJ2-7; 9 nucleotides agree with TRBD2. The receptor was derived from a female donor with papillary thyroid cancer or a benign thyroid nodule (not recorded which). Some clones in this sample may be carry-over from other donors' samples. CDR3 protein: CASMNRASGVHEKYF. CDR3 coding DNA: TGTGCCAGCATGAATCGGGCTAGCGGGGTCCACGAGAAGTACTTC.